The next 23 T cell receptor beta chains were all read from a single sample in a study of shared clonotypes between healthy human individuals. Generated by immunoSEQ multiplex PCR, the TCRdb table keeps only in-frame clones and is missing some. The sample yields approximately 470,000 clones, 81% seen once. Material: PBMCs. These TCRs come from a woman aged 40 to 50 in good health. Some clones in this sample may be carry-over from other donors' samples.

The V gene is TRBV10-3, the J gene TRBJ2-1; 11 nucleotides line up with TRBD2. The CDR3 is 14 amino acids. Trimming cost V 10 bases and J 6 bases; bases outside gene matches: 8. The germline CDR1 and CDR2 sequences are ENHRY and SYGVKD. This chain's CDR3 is CATGASGRSNEQFF. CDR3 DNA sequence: TGTGCCACCGGGGCTAGCGGGAGGTCCAATGAGCAGTTCTTC.

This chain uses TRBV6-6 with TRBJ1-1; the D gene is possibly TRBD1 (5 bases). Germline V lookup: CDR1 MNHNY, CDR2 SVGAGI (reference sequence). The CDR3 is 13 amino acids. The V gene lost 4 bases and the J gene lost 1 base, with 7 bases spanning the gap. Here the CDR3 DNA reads TGTGCCAGCAGTTGGGGCAGGAACACTGAAGCTTTCTTT. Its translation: CASSWGRNTEAFF.

As DNA, the CDR3 is TGTGCCAGCAGGATGGACAGGGAAGGCGGCTACACCTTC. As protein: CASRMDREGGYTF. V gene TRBV27 combines with J gene TRBJ1-2; 8 positions agree with TRBD1. The CDR3 covers 13 residues. The V segment lost 6 bases and the J segment 8 bases; nucleotides outside the gene matches: 8. Germline V gives CDR1 MNHEY, CDR2 SMNVEV (reference sequence).

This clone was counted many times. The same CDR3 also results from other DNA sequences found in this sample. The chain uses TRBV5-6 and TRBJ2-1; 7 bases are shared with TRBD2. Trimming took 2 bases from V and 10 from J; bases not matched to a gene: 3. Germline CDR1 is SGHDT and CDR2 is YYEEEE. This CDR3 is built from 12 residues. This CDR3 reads CASSFSGGEQFF. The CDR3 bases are TGTGCCAGCAGCTTTTCCGGGGGGGAGCAGTTCTTC.

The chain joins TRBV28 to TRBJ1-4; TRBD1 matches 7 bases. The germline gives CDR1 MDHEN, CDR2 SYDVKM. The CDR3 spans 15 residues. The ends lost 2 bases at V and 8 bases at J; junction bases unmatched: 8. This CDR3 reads CASSLLQGIGEKLFF. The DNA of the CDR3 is TGTGCCAGCAGTTTACTACAGGGGATTGGCGAAAAACTGTTTTTT.

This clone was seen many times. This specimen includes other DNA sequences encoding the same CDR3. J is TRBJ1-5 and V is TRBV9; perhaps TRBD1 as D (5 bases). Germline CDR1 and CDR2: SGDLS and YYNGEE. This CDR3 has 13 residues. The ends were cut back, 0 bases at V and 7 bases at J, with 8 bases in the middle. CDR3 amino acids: CASSVDEGQPQHF. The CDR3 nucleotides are TGTGCCAGCAGCGTAGACGAGGGGCAGCCCCAGCATTTT.

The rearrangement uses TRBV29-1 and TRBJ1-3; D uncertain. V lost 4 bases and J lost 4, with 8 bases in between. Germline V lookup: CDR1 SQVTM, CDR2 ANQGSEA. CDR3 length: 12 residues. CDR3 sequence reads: CSVGGEGNTIYF. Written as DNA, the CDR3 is TGCAGCGTTGGCGGGGAGGGAAACACCATATATTTT.

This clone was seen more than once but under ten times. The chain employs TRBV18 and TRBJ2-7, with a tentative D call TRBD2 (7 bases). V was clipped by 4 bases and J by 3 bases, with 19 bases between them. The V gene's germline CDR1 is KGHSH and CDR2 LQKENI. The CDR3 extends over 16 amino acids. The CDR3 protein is CASSLRGGTSYYEQYF. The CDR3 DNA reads TGTGCCAGCTCACTACGCGGGGGCACCTCTTACTACGAGCAGTACTTC.

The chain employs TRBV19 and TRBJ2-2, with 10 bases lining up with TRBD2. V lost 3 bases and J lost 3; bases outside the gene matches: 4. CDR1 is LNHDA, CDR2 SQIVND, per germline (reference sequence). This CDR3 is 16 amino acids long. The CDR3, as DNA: TGTGCCAGTAGTATTCAGGGACTAGCGTACACCGGGGAGCTGTTTTTT. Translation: CASSIQGLAYTGELFF.

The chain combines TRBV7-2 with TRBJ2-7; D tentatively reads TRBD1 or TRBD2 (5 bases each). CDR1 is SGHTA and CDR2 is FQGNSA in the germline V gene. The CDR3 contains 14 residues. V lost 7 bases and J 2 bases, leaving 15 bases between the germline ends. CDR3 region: CASNTGTQAYEQYF. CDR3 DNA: TGTGCCAGCAACACCGGGACGCAAGCCTACGAGCAGTACTTC.

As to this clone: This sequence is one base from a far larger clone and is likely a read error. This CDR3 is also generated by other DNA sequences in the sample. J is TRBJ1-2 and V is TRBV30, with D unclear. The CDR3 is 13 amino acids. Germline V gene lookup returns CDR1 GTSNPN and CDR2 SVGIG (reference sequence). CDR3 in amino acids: CAWSVLTNYGYTF. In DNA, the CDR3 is TGTGCATGGAGTGTATTAACAAACTATGGCTACACCTTC.

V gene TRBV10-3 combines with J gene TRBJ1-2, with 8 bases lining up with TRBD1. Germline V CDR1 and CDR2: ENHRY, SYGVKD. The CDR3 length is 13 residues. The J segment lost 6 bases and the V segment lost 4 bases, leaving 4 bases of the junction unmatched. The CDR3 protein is CAISGQGANGYTF. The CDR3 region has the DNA TGTGCCATCAGTGGTCAGGGGGCAAATGGCTACACCTTC.

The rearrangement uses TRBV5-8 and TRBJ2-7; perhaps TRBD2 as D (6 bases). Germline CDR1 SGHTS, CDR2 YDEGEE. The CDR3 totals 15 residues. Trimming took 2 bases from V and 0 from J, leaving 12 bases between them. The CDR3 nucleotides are TGTGCCAGCAGCTTTTCGGAGGGTAGCTCCTACGAGCAGTACTTC. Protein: CASSFSEGSSYEQYF.

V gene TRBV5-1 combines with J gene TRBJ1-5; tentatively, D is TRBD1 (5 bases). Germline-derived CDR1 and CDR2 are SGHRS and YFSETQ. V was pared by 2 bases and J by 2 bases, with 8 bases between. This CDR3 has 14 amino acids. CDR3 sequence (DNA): TGCGCCAGCAGCTTAGGGGCTGGCAATCAGCCCCAGCATTTT. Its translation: CASSLGAGNQPQHF.

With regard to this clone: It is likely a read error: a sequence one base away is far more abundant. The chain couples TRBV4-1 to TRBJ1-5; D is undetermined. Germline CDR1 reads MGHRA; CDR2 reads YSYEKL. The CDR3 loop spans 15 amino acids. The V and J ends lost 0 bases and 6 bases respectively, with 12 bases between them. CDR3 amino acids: CASSQEECSGQPQHF. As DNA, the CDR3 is TGCGCCAGCAGCCAAGAGGAATGTAGCGGTCAGCCCCAGCATTTT.

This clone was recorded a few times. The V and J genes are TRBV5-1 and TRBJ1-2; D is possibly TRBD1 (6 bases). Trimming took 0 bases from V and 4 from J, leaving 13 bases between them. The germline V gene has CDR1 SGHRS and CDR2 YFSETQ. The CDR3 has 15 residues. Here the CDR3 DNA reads TGCGCCAGCAGCTTGGATAGGGGGGAAATCTATGGCTACACCTTC. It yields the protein CASSLDRGEIYGYTF.

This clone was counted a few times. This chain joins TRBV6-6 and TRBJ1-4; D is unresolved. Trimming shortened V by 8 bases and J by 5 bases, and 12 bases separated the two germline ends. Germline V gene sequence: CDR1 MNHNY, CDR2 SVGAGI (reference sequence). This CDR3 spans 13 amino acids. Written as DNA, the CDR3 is TGTGCCAGCCCGACGGGGAAAAATGAAAAACTGTTTTTT. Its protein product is CASPTGKNEKLFF.

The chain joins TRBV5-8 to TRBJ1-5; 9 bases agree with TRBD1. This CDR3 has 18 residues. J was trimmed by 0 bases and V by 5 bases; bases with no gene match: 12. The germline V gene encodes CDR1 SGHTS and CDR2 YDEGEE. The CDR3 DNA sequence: TGTGCCAGCAGTTATTTGGGACAGGGATTATATAGCAATCAGCCCCAGCATTTT. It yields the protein CASSYLGQGLYSNQPQHF.

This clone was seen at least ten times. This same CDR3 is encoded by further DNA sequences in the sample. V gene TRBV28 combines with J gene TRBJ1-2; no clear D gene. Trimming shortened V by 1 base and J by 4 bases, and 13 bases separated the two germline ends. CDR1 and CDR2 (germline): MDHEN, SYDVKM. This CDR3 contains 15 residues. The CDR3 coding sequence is TGTGCCAGCAGTTTATCAGGAATTGGTCGCTATGGCTACACCTTC. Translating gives CASSLSGIGRYGYTF.

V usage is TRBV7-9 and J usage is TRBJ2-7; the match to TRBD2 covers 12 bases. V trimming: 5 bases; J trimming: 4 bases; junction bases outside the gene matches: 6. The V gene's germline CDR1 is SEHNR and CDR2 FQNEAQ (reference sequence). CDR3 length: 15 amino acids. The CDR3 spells CASSPWTSGIYEQYF. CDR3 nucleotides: TGTGCCAGCAGCCCCTGGACTAGCGGGATATACGAGCAGTACTTC.

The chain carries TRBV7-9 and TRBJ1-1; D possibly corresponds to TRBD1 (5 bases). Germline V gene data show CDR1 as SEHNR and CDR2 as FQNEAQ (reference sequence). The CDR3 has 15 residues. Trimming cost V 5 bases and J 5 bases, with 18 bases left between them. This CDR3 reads CASSLDRAGLTEAFF. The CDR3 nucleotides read TGTGCCAGCAGCCTAGATCGGGCAGGGTTAACTGAAGCTTTCTTT.

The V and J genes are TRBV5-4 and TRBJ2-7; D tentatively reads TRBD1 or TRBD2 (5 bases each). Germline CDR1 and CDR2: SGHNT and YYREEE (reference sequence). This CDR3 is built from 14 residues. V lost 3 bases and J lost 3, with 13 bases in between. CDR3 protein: CASSSGTLGYEQYF. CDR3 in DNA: TGTGCCAGCAGCTCCGGGACGCTTGGCTACGAGCAGTACTTC.

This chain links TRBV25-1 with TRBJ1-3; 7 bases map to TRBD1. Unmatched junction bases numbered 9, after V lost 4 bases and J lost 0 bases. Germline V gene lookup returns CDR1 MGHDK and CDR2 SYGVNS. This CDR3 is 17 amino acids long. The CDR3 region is CASSAPGDSDSGNTIYF. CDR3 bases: TGTGCCAGCAGTGCCCCCGGGGACAGCGACTCTGGAAACACCATATATTTT.